The rows below give T cell receptor beta chains drawn from one sample of a study of blood T cell repertoires in COVID-19. Using immunoSEQ multiplex PCR, the repertoire was profiled, and TCRdb retains in-frame clones only, with some absent. The profile shows 55,000 to 75,000 clones, less than 90% of them singletons. The sample consisted of peripheral blood. Receptors were obtained from a man aged 60 to 75 with COVID-19, enrolled during active disease. Each CDR3 is given with its conserved first and last residue. A D gene is named only where the DNA matches it firmly. Size tells how often a clone was seen (once, few, many) or the class of an expanded clone, and some rows leave it out.

size: -; J: TRBJ2-1; V: TRBV30; D: -; length: 12; DNA: TGTGCCTGGAGTGTAGCCTCCCTCGGGCAGTTCTTC; CDR3: CAWSVASLGQFF
size: -; J: TRBJ2-2; V: TRBV6-6; D: TRBD2; length: 13; DNA: TGTGCCAGCAGCCCTCGGACTAGCGGGGAGCTGTTTTTT; CDR3: CASSPRTSGELFF
size: -; J: TRBJ2-5; V: TRBV7-9; D: -; length: 13; DNA: TGTGCCAGCAGCCCCCCCGGGGTGGAGACCCAGTACTTC; CDR3: CASSPPGVETQYF
size: -; J: TRBJ2-5; V: TRBV7-3; D: -; length: 14; DNA: TGTGCCAGCAGCTTAAAGAGGCAGGGGGAGACCCAGTACTTC; CDR3: CASSLKRQGETQYF
size: -; J: TRBJ2-7; V: TRBV4-1; D: -; length: 17; DNA: TGCGCCAGCAGCCAGGCGGAAGCCGGGACATCATCCTACGAGCAGTACTTC; CDR3: CASSQAEAGTSSYEQYF
size: -; J: TRBJ2-7; V: TRBV5-1; D: -; length: 12; DNA: TGCGCCAGCAGCCTAACCGAGTACGAGCAGTACTTC; CDR3: CASSLTEYEQYF
size: -; J: TRBJ2-7; V: TRBV28; D: TRBD2; length: 18; DNA: TGTGCCAGCAGGACGTCTAGCGGGAGGCGGTCCTCCTCCTACGAGCAGTACTTC; CDR3: CASRTSSGRRSSSYEQYF
size: -; J: TRBJ1-5; V: TRBV6-2/TRBV6-3; D: TRBD1; length: 17; DNA: TGTGCCAGCAGTTACCAAAACAGGGGGCGAGGCAATCAGCCCCAGCATTTT; CDR3: CASSYQNRGRGNQPQHF
size: -; J: TRBJ2-1; V: TRBV21-1; D: -; length: 14; DNA: TGTGCCAGCAGCAAAGAGGGAGTTACCTATGAGCAGTTCTTC; CDR3: CASSKEGVTYEQFF
size: -; J: TRBJ2-1; V: TRBV15; D: TRBD1; length: 14; DNA: TGTGCCACCACCATCCCCGGGACAGGAGATGAGCAGTTCTTC; CDR3: CATTIPGTGDEQFF
size: -; J: TRBJ1-3; V: TRBV11-2; D: -; length: 15; DNA: TGTGCCAGCAGCTTAGGCGGGGGTGTAGAAAACACCATATATTTT; CDR3: CASSLGGGVENTIYF
size: -; J: TRBJ2-3; V: TRBV18; D: TRBD1; length: 16; DNA: TGTGCCAGCTCACGACTACCGGGACAGGGGACAGATACGCAGTATTTT; CDR3: CASSRLPGQGTDTQYF
size: -; J: TRBJ2-7; V: TRBV30; D: TRBD2; length: 17; DNA: TGTGCCTGGAGTCGCACATCCGGGACTAGCGAGTCCTACGAGCAGTACTTC; CDR3: CAWSRTSGTSESYEQYF
size: -; J: TRBJ1-6; V: TRBV4-2; D: TRBD1; length: 15; DNA: TGTGCCAGCAGCCAAGCAGGACAGGGTAATTCACCCCTCCACTTT; CDR3: CASSQAGQGNSPLHF
size: few; J: TRBJ1-2; V: TRBV15; D: TRBD1; length: 15; DNA: TGTGCCACCAGCAGCCGGGACAGAACGAACTATGGCTACACCTTC; CDR3: CATSSRDRTNYGYTF
size: -; J: TRBJ1-5; V: TRBV1; D: -; length: 18; DNA: TGCACCAGCAGCCTCCGAAGGACAGGGTGGGTTCCCAATCAGCCCCAGCATTTT; CDR3: CTSSLRRTGWVPNQPQHF
size: -; J: TRBJ1-6; V: TRBV5-1; D: TRBD1; length: 14; DNA: TGCGCCAGCAGCCCTTGGGACAGCAATTCACCCCTCCACTTT; CDR3: CASSPWDSNSPLHF
size: -; J: TRBJ2-2; V: TRBV10-3; D: TRBD2; length: 17; DNA: TGTGCCACCCTAAGCCGGACTAGCGGGAGTGGAACCGGGGAGCTGTTTTTT; CDR3: CATLSRTSGSGTGELFF
size: -; J: TRBJ2-7; V: TRBV29-1; D: TRBD2; length: 18; DNA: TGCAGCGTTGAAGTGTTGTCAGTTTATAGCGGGAGCTCCTACGAGCAGTACTTC; CDR3: CSVEVLSVYSGSSYEQYF
size: -; J: TRBJ2-1; V: TRBV5-4; D: TRBD2; length: 15; DNA: TGTGCCAGCAGCCGGCCGGCTGGCGGGAGCCATGAGCAGTTCTTC; CDR3: CASSRPAGGSHEQFF
size: -; J: TRBJ2-7; V: TRBV20-1; D: TRBD2; length: 14; DNA: TGCAGTGCTAGTGAGGGAGGGGCTACCTACGAGCAGTACTTC; CDR3: CSASEGGATYEQYF
size: medium-sized; J: TRBJ1-1; V: TRBV6-6; D: TRBD1; length: 11; DNA: TGTGCCAGCTTCGACAGGGGTTTCCTCTCCTTT; CDR3: CASFDRGFLSF
size: -; J: TRBJ1-5; V: TRBV2; D: TRBD1; length: 13; DNA: TGTGCCTGCACGGGACAGGTATATCAGCCCCAGCATTTT; CDR3: CACTGQVYQPQHF
size: -; J: TRBJ2-1; V: TRBV6-4; D: -; length: 15; DNA: TGTGCCAGCAGGAGAGAAGGGACTGGCTACAATGAGCAGTTCTTC; CDR3: CASRREGTGYNEQFF
size: -; J: TRBJ1-1; V: TRBV7-2; D: TRBD1; length: 15; DNA: TGTGCCAGCAGCACCACAGGGGGCGCGAACACTGAAGCTTTCTTT; CDR3: CASSTTGGANTEAFF
size: -; J: TRBJ2-5; V: TRBV14; D: -; length: 17; DNA: TGTGCCAGCAGCCCTCTCGAAGGTTTGGGGGCCCAAGAGACCCAGTACTTC; CDR3: CASSPLEGLGAQETQYF
size: -; J: TRBJ2-1; V: TRBV6-5; D: -; length: 12; DNA: TGTGCCAGCGGGGGCACTTACATTGAGCAGTTCTTC; CDR3: CASGGTYIEQFF
size: -; J: TRBJ1-1; V: TRBV18; D: -; length: 13; DNA: TGTGCCAGCTCACCTTCAGCTGGACAGGAAGCTTTCTTT; CDR3: CASSPSAGQEAFF
size: -; J: TRBJ1-5; V: TRBV5-1; D: -; length: 15; DNA: TGCGCCAGCAGTCGTGACAGTGGGGAGGGTCAGCCCCAGCATTTT; CDR3: CASSRDSGEGQPQHF
size: few; J: TRBJ1-2; V: TRBV4-2; D: -; length: 17; DNA: TGTGCCAGCAGCCAAGGGCGGCTCAGGGACTCTAACTATGGCTACACCTTC; CDR3: CASSQGRLRDSNYGYTF
size: once; J: TRBJ1-5; V: TRBV30; D: TRBD1; length: 15; DNA: TGTGCCTGGAGTGTTCAGGGGGCAGGTAATCAGCCCCAGCATTTT; CDR3: CAWSVQGAGNQPQHF
size: -; J: TRBJ1-2; V: TRBV30; D: -; length: 13; DNA: TGTGCCTGGAGTCTCCGGGGAGACTCCACATACACCTTC; CDR3: CAWSLRGDSTYTF
size: -; J: TRBJ2-1; V: TRBV14; D: -; length: 14; DNA: TGTGCCAGCAGCCTTGGGGGGATCTACAATGAGCAGTTCTTC; CDR3: CASSLGGIYNEQFF
size: -; J: TRBJ2-3; V: TRBV9; D: TRBD1; length: 16; DNA: TGTGCCAGCAGCGTCACCGGGACAGGGTCAACAGATACGCAGTATTTT; CDR3: CASSVTGTGSTDTQYF
size: -; J: TRBJ2-5; V: TRBV24-1; D: -; length: 15; DNA: TGTGCCACCAGTAACCCTGGGGATGGCGGGGAGACCCAGTACTTC; CDR3: CATSNPGDGGETQYF
size: -; J: TRBJ1-1; V: TRBV5-1; D: -; length: 14; DNA: TGCGCCAGCAGCTTGGACCCAGGGGTCACTGAAGCTTTCTTT; CDR3: CASSLDPGVTEAFF